The rows below give T cell receptor beta chains drawn from one sample of a study of blood T cell repertoires in COVID-19. Assay used: immunoSEQ multiplex PCR; TCRdb lists only in-frame clones, some missing. The sample shows about 94,000 clones, about 86% of them seen only once. Material for sequencing was peripheral blood. Every receptor here comes from a man aged 60 to 69 with acute or convalescent COVID-19. CDR3s include the opening cysteine and the closing phenylalanine or tryptophan. Each record gives: clone size, V gene, J gene, D gene, CDR3 protein, CDR3 DNA. The D gene is left open where the match is weak. Clone size is given for some rows only: seen once, a few or many times, or a class if the clone is expanded.

-,TRBV9,TRBJ1-2,TRBD1,CASSTGGSNYGYTF,TGTGCCAGCAGTACAGGGGGCTCGAACTATGGCTACACCTTC
-,TRBV5-1,TRBJ2-1,-,CASSLNNEQFF,TGCGCCAGCAGCCTAAACAATGAGCAGTTCTTC
-,TRBV27,TRBJ1-2,-,CASSLSGGGRVYGYTF,TGTGCCAGCAGTTTATCGGGCGGGGGGCGCGTCTATGGCTACACCTTC
-,TRBV20-1,TRBJ1-2,TRBD1,CSASQNRGRYGYTF,TGCAGTGCTAGTCAAAACAGGGGGCGGTATGGCTACACCTTC
-,TRBV7-8,TRBJ1-2,-,CASSLVTGYGYTF,TGTGCCAGCAGCTTAGTTACGGGCTATGGCTACACCTTC
-,TRBV30,TRBJ1-3,TRBD1,CAWNRDRAFNTIYF,TGTGCCTGGAACCGGGACAGGGCTTTTAACACCATATATTTT
-,TRBV18,TRBJ2-1,TRBD2,CASSPRAGGPYNEQFF,TGTGCCAGCTCACCAAGGGCGGGGGGCCCTTACAATGAGCAGTTCTTC
-,TRBV9,TRBJ2-7,TRBD1,CASSVGAKTGRNEQYF,TGTGCCAGCAGCGTAGGCGCGAAGACAGGGCGGAACGAGCAGTACTTC
-,TRBV10-3,TRBJ1-3,TRBD1,CAISPDRGSGNTIYF,TGTGCCATCAGCCCTGACAGGGGCTCTGGAAACACCATATATTTT
-,TRBV7-2,TRBJ2-3,-,CASSSYSSRTDTQYF,TGTGCCAGCAGTTCCTATAGCAGTCGCACAGATACGCAGTATTTT
-,TRBV7-2,TRBJ1-2,-,CASSSRPGVRGYGYTF,TGTGCCAGCAGTAGTAGGCCAGGGGTACGGGGCTATGGCTACACCTTC
-,TRBV30,TRBJ1-3,-,CAWREVGTTGNTIYF,TGTGCCTGGAGAGAAGTCGGGACAACTGGAAACACCATATATTTT
once,TRBV7-9,TRBJ2-3,TRBD1,CASSLAIDRGRADTQYF,TGTGCCAGCAGCTTGGCCATCGACAGGGGGCGAGCAGATACGCAGTATTTT
-,TRBV7-8,TRBJ2-1,-,CASSADRFNEQFF,TGTGCCAGCAGCGCGGACAGATTCAATGAGCAGTTCTTC
-,TRBV30,TRBJ2-7,-,CAWSDEGVAYEQYF,TGTGCCTGGAGTGACGAAGGGGTGGCTTACGAGCAGTACTTC
-,TRBV7-9,TRBJ1-2,TRBD1,CASRPTGGYGYTF,TGTGCCAGCAGACCGACAGGGGGCTATGGCTACACCTTC
-,TRBV4-1,TRBJ2-1,-,CASSQVGSDNEQFF,TGCGCCAGCAGCCAAGTCGGTAGTGACAATGAGCAGTTCTTC
once,TRBV6-5,TRBJ2-1,TRBD2,CASRPLAVSYNEQFF,TGTGCCAGCAGGCCTCTAGCGGTCAGCTACAATGAGCAGTTCTTC
-,TRBV6-5,TRBJ2-7,-,CASITWLGQNYEQYF,TGTGCCAGCATCACCTGGTTGGGGCAGAACTACGAGCAGTACTTC
-,TRBV20-1,TRBJ2-7,-,CSARSGHEQYF,TGCAGTGCTAGAAGCGGCCACGAGCAGTACTTC
-,TRBV5-4,TRBJ1-2,-,CASTLMGGSPYGYTF,TGTGCCAGCACGTTAATGGGGGGGTCCCCCTATGGCTACACCTTC
-,TRBV5-6,TRBJ1-5,TRBD1,CASSLTGGEPQHF,TGTGCCAGCAGCTTGACAGGGGGGGAGCCCCAGCATTTT
-,TRBV28,TRBJ1-3,TRBD1,CASRLQGADHTIYF,TGTGCCAGCAGGCTTCAGGGGGCGGATCACACCATATATTTT
-,TRBV6-5,TRBJ2-7,TRBD2,CASSYPLSGGAYEQYF,TGTGCCAGCAGTTACCCTCTTAGCGGGGGGGCCTACGAGCAGTACTTC
few,TRBV7-4,TRBJ1-1,-,CASSPQDTRVAFF,TGTGCCAGCAGCCCCCAAGACACCCGAGTAGCTTTCTTT
-,TRBV7-9,TRBJ2-1,TRBD1,CASSLGGRGRSYNEQFF,TGTGCCAGCAGCTTAGGGGGCAGGGGGCGCTCCTACAATGAGCAGTTCTTC
-,TRBV11-2,TRBJ2-7,-,CASRNDGDSYEQYF,TGTGCCAGCAGAAACGACGGGGACTCCTACGAGCAGTACTTC